Given below is one TCR beta chain in context. Its specificity is not known. CDR3 length: 15 residues. Germline assignment: CDR1 MDHEN and CDR2 SYDVKM. Trimming took 9 bases from V and 0 from J, leaving 16 bases between them. The data were obtained in a study of shared clonotypes between healthy human individuals. Study results and caveats: What naive subsets generally showed was a larger estimated richness than memory subsets showed. It was the non-shared clonotypes that had lower generation probabilities than clonotypes shared by all four donors.

Produced via immunoSEQ multiplex PCR; TCRdb's table is partial and in-frame only. Of about 1.1 million clones in the sample, approximately 80% were seen once. The chain links TRBV28 to TRBJ2-3; either TRBD1 or TRBD2 may supply D (5 bases each). The sequence was obtained from a young man in good health. Some clones in this sample may be carry-over from other donors' samples. Specimen: memory CD4+ T cells from PBMCs. Subset described: CD45RA-negative fraction. The CDR3 loop is CASGPRDPSTDTQYF. CDR3 coding DNA: TGTGCCAGTGGCCCCCGGGACCCAAGCACAGATACGCAGTATTTT.